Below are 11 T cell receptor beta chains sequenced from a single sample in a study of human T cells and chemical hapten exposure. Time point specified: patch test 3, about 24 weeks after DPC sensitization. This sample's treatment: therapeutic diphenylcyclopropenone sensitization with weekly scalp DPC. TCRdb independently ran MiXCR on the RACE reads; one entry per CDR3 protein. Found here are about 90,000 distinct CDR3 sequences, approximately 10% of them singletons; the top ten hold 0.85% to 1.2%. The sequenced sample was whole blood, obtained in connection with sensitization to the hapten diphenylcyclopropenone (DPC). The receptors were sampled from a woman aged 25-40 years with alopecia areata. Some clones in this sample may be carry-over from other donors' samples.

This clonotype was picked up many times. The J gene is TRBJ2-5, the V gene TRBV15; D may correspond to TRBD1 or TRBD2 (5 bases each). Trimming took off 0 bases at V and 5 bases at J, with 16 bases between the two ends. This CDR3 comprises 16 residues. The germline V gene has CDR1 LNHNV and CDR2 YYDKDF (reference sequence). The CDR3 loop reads CATSRDKPRGVETQYF. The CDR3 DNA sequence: TGTGCCACCAGCAGAGATAAACCCCGAGGGGTTGAGACCCAGTACTTC.

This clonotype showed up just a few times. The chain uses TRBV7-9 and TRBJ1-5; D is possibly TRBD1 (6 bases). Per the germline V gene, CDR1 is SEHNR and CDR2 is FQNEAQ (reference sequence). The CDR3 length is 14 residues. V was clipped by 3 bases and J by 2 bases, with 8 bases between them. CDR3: CASSLTGGNQPQHF. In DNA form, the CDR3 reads TGTGCCAGCAGCTTGACAGGAGGCAATCAGCCCCAGCATTTT.

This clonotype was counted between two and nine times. This CDR3 is CASSFGDQTQYF. The CDR3 coding sequence is TGTGCCAGCAGTTTCGGGGATCAGACCCAGTACTTC. The chain has TRBV28 and TRBJ2-5; weak D call: TRBD2 (5 bases). Germline V gene lookup returns CDR1 MDHEN and CDR2 SYDVKM. The CDR3 contains 12 residues. The germline V and J ends were trimmed by 3 bases and 6 bases, with 8 bases remaining between them.

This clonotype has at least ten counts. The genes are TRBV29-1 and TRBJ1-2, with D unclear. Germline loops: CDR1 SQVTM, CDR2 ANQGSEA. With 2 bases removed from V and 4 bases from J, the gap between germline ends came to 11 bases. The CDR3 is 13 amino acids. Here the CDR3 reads CSVERSPGYGYTF. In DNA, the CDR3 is TGCAGCGTTGAAAGAAGCCCGGGCTATGGCTACACCTTC.

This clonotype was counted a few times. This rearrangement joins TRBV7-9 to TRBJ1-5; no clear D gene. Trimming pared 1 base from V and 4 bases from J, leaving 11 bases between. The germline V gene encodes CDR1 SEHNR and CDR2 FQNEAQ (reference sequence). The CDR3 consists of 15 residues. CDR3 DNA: TGTGCCAGCAGCTTAGGGGAGTCGGAGAATCAGCCCCAGCATTTT. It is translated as CASSLGESENQPQHF.

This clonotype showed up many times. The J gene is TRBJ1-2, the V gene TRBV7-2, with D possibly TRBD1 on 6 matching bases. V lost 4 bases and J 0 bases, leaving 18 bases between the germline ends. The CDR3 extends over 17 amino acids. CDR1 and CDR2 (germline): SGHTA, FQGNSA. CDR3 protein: CASSSSYRTAPNYGYTF. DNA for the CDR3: TGTGCCAGCAGCTCCAGTTACAGGACAGCTCCTAACTATGGCTACACCTTC.

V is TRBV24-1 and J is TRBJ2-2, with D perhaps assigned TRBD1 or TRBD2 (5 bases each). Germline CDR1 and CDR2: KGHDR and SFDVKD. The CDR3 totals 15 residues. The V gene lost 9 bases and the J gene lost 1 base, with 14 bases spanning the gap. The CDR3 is CATSRPGRNTGELFF. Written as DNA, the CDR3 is TGTGCCACCTCGCGACCGGGACGGAACACCGGGGAGCTGTTTTTT.

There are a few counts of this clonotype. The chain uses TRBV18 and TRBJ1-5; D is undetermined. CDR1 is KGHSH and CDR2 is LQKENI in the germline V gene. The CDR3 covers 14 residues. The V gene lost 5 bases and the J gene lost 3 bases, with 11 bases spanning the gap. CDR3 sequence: CASSTAGDNQPQHF. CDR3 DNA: TGTGCCAGCTCAACCGCGGGAGACAATCAGCCCCAGCATTTT.

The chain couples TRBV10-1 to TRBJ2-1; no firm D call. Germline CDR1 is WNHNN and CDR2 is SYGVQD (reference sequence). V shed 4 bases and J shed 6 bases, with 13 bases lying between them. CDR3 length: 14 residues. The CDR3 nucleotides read TGCGCCAGCAGTGGACGGCCCCTGACCAATGAGCAGTTCTTC. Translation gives CASSGRPLTNEQFF.

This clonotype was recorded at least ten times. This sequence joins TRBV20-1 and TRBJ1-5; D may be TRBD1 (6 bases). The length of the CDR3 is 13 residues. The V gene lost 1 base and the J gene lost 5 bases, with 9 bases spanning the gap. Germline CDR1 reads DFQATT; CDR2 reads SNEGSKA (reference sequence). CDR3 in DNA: TGCAGTGCTAGAGGGACAGCACATCAGCCCCAGCATTTT. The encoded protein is CSARGTAHQPQHF.

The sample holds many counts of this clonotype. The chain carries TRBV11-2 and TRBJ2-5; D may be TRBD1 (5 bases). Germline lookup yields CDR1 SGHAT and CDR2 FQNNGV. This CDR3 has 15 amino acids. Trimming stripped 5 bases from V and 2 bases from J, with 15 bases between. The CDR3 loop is CASSAGSREQETQYF. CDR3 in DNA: TGTGCCAGCAGCGCAGGCAGCAGGGAACAAGAGACCCAGTACTTC.